This T cell receptor (beta chain) originates from a study of cytomegalovirus exposure and HLA in healthy donors. Study conclusions and caveats: Among TCR beta chains, those listed as cytomegalovirus-associated numbered fewer than 200.

With 60 Vbeta and 13 Jbeta primers, the PCR was carried out. Sequencing was performed with immunoSEQ multiplex PCR; in TCRdb, only in-frame clones are kept and a portion is missing. Of 160,000 or so clones in the sample, about three quarters were seen once. To note about this clone: As yet, its antigen is unknown.

This sequence was found in a man between 18 and 35 years old in good health and CMV-seropositive. Sequencing used PBMCs.

The CDR3 coding sequence is TGTGCCAGCAGCCCGGGGACAGTGTATAGCAATCAGCCCCAGCATTTT. It yields the protein CASSPGTVYSNQPQHF. This chain uses TRBV7-8 with TRBJ1-5; 7 bases map to TRBD1. V gave up 5 bases and J gave up 0 bases; unmatched junction bases: 7. This CDR3 region has 16 residues. CDR1 is SGHVS, CDR2 FQNEAQ, per germline.